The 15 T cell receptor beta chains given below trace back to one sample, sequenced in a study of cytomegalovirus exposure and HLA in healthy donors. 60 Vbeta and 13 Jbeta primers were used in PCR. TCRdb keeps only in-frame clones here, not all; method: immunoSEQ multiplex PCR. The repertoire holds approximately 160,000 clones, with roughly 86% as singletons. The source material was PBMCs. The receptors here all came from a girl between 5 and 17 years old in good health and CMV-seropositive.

CDR3 sequence reads: CASSQGGGSYNEQFF. DNA of the CDR3: TGCGCCAGCAGCCAGGGAGGCGGTAGCTACAATGAGCAGTTCTTC. The rearrangement joins TRBV4-1 to TRBJ2-1; a possible D gene is TRBD2 (6 bases). The CDR3 runs 15 residues. V lost 3 bases and J lost 3, with 12 bases in between. The germline gives CDR1 MGHRA, CDR2 YSYEKL.

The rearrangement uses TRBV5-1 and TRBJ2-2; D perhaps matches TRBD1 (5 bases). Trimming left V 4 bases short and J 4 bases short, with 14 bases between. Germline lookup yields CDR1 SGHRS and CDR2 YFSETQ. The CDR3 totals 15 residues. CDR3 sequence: CASSPRQGGTGELFF. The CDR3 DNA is TGCGCCAGCAGCCCCCGCCAGGGCGGCACCGGGGAGCTGTTTTTT.

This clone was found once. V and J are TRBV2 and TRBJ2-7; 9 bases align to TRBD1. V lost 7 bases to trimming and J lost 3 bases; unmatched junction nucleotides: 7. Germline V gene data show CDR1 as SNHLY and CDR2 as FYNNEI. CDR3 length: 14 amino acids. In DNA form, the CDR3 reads TGTGCCAGCATTCTTTGGGACAGGGACTACGAGCAGTACTTC. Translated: CASILWDRDYEQYF. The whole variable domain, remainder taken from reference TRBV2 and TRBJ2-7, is EPEVTQTPSHQVTQMGQEVILRCVPISNHLYFYWYRQILGQKVEFLVSFYNNEISEKSEIFDDQFSVERPDGSNFTLKIRSTKLEDSAMYFCASILWDRDYEQYFGPGTRLTVT.

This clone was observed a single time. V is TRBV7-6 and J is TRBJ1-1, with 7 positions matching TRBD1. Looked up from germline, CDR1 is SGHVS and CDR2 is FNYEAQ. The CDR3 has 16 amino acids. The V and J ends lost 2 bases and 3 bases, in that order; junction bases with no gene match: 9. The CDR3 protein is CASSLYSRDRDTEAFF. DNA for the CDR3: TGTGCCAGCAGCTTATACTCTAGGGACAGAGACACTGAAGCTTTCTTT.

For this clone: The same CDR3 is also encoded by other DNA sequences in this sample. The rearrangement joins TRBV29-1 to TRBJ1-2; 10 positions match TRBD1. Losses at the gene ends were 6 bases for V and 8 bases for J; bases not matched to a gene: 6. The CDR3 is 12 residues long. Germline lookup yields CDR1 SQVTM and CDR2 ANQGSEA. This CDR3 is CSVPDRGGGYTF. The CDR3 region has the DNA TGCAGCGTCCCGGACAGGGGGGGAGGCTACACCTTC.

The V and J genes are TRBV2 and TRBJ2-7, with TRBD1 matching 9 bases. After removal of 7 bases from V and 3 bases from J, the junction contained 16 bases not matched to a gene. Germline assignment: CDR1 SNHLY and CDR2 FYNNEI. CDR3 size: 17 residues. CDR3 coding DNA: TGTGCCAGCAAACAACTACAGGGGGCGCGTTTAGGCTACGAGCAGTACTTC. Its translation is CASKQLQGARLGYEQYF.

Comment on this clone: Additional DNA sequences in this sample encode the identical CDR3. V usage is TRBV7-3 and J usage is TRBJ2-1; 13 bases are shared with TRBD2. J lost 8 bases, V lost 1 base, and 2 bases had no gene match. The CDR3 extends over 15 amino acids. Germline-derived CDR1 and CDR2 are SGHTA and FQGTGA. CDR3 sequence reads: CASSLRLAGGDEQFF. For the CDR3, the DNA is TGTGCCAGCAGCTTAAGACTAGCGGGGGGAGATGAGCAGTTCTTC.

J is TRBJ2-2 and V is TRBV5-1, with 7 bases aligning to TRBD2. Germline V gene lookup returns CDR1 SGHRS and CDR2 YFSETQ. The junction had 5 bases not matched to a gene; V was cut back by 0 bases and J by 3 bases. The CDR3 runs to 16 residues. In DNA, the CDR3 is TGCGCCAGCAGCTTGGCTGGACTAGGGGACACCGGGGAGCTGTTTTTT. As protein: CASSLAGLGDTGELFF.

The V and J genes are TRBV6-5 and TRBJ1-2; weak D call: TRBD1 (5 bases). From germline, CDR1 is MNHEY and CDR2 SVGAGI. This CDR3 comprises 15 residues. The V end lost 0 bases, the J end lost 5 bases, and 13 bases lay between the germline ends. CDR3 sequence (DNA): TGTGCCAGCAGTTACTCGGGGGGACGAGAATATGGCTACACCTTC. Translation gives CASSYSGGREYGYTF.

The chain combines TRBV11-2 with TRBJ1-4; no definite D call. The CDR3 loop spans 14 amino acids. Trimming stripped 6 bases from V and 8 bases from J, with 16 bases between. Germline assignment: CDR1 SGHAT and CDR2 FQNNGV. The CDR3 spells CASSFGGVGEKLFF. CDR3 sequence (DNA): TGTGCCAGCAGTTTCGGCGGGGTTGGGGAAAAACTGTTTTTT.

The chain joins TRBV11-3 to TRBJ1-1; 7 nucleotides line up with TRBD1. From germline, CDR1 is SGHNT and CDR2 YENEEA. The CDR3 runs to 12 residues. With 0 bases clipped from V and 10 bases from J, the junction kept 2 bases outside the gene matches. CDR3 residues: CASSLEQGRAFF. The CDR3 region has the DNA TGTGCCAGCAGCTTAGAACAGGGGAGAGCTTTCTTT.

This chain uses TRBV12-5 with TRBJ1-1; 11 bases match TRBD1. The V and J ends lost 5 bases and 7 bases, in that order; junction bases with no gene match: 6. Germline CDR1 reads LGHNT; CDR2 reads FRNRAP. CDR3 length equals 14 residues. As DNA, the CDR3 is TGTGCTAGTGGTACGGGACAGGGGGTTGGTGAAGCTTTCTTT. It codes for CASGTGQGVGEAFF.

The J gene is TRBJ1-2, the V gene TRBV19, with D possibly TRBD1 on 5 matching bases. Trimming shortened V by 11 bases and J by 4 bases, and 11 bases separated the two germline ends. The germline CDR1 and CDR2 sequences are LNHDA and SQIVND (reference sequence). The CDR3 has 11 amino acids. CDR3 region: CASRQSYGYTF. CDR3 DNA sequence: TGTGCCTCCCGACAGTCCTATGGCTACACCTTC.

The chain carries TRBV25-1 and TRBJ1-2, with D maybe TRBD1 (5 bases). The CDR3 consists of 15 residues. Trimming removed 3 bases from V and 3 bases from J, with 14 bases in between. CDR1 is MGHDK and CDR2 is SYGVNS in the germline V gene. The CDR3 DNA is TGTGCCAGCAGTGATGCCCGGGGAGGGGACTATGGCTACACCTTC. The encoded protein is CASSDARGGDYGYTF.

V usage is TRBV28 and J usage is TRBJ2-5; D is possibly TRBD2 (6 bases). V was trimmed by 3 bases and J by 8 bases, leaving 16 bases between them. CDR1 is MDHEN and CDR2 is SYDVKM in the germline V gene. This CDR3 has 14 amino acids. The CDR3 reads CASSLGGSGGTQYF. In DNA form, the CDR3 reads TGTGCCAGCAGTTTGGGCGGGTCCGGGGGAACCCAGTACTTC. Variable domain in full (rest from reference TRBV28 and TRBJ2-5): DVKVTQSSRYLVKRTGEKVFLECVQDMDHENMFWYRQDPGLGLRLIYFSYDVKMKEKGDIPEGYSVSREKKERFSLILESASTNQTSMYLCASSLGGSGGTQYFGPGTRLLVL.